The present TCR beta chain was sequenced within a study of T cell changes during pregnancy in multiple sclerosis. Libraries were prepared by immunoSEQ multiplex PCR; TCRdb keeps only in-frame clonotypes and omits some of them. The sample holds 65,000 to 80,000 clones, 90% to 95% seen once. V shed 3 bases and J 5 bases; nucleotides not matched to a gene: 4. The CDR3 totals 14 residues. Germline V CDR1 and CDR2: SGHTA, FQGTGA. The sequence derives from a female donor with multiple sclerosis, enrolled in a pregnancy study. V gene TRBV7-3 combines with J gene TRBJ2-1, with TRBD2 matching 7 bases. This sample comprised peripheral blood, obtained in the first trimester of pregnancy. The chain's CDR3 is CASSFGGSDNEQFF. The CDR3, as DNA: TGTGCCAGCAGCTTCGGGGGGAGTGACAATGAGCAGTTCTTC.